What follows are 6 T cell receptor beta chains derived from one specimen sequenced in a study of blood T cell repertoires in COVID-19. Clones were sequenced by immunoSEQ multiplex PCR, and TCRdb holds only the in-frame ones, with some missing. The data contain 120,000 to 150,000 clones, 75% to 85% of them seen just once; the ten biggest clones take up 4.2%. The sequencing sample was made of peripheral blood. The receptor source for this set is a man aged 55-75 years with acute or convalescent COVID-19.

The table lists this clone with a count of one. This rearrangement joins TRBV11-2 to TRBJ2-1, with D hard to call. Trimming took off 3 bases at V and 6 bases at J, with 9 bases between the two ends. This CDR3 is 13 amino acids long. Germline CDR1 and CDR2: SGHAT and FQNNGV. CDR3 region: CASSLVEFNEQFF. The DNA of the CDR3 is TGTGCCAGCAGCTTGGTAGAGTTCAATGAGCAGTTCTTC. The whole variable domain, filled in from reference TRBV11-2 and TRBJ2-1, reads EAGVAQSPRYKIIEKRQSVAFWCNPISGHATLYWYQQILGQGPKLLIQFQNNGVVDDSQLPKDRFSAERLKGVDSTLKIQPAKLEDSAVYLCASSLVEFNEQFFGPGTRLTVL.

This clone showed up just once. This chain connects TRBV28 to TRBJ2-1, with 11 bases lining up with TRBD1. In germline, CDR1 is MDHEN, CDR2 SYDVKM. The CDR3 consists of 14 residues. The V gene end was trimmed by 4 bases and the J gene end by 6 bases; junction bases not matched to a gene: 2. Here the CDR3 reads CASSYGTGGNEQFF. CDR3 sequence (DNA): TGTGCCAGCAGTTATGGGACAGGGGGCAATGAGCAGTTCTTC.

The J gene is TRBJ1-6, the V gene TRBV7-2; 8 bases are a match to TRBD1. The J segment lost 7 bases and the V segment lost 2 bases, leaving 1 base of the junction unmatched. This CDR3 region has 14 residues. Germline V gene sequence: CDR1 SGHTA, CDR2 FQGNSA. In nucleotides, the CDR3 is TGTGCCAGCAGCTTAAGGACAGGGAATTCACCCCTCCACTTT. Amino acid sequence: CASSLRTGNSPLHF.

The rearrangement uses TRBV30 and TRBJ1-2; D is unclear. Germline loops: CDR1 GTSNPN, CDR2 SVGIG (reference sequence). This CDR3 contains 16 residues. V lost 0 bases and J 3 bases, leaving 17 bases between the germline ends. CDR3 loop: CAWSVGSWGDDYGYTF. Written as DNA, the CDR3 is TGTGCCTGGAGTGTTGGTAGTTGGGGAGATGACTATGGCTACACCTTC.

The genes are TRBV7-2 and TRBJ2-5; 10 nucleotides line up with TRBD2. The CDR3 contains 14 residues. V lost 6 bases to trimming and J lost 10 bases; unmatched junction nucleotides: 11. CDR1 SGHTA and CDR2 FQGNSA come from the germline V gene. CDR3 bases: TGTGCCAGCAGTCCCGCCGGGACTAGCGTACACCAGTACTTC. Its protein product is CASSPAGTSVHQYF.

The rearrangement joins TRBV4-1 to TRBJ2-5, with a weak D call TRBD2 (6 bases). This CDR3 is 14 amino acids long. V lost 3 bases and J lost 5, with 13 bases in between. Germline CDR1 is MGHRA and CDR2 is YSYEKL. In DNA form, the CDR3 reads TGCGCCAGCAGCCAGAGAACTAGCCGGGAGACCCAGTACTTC. The encoded protein is CASSQRTSRETQYF.